The next 29 T cell receptor beta chains were all read from a single sample in a study of blood T cell repertoires in COVID-19. TCRdb's table, derived via immunoSEQ multiplex PCR, lists solely in-frame clones and lacks some. The table lists around 93,000 clones, about 86% of them singletons, with roughly 4% in the top ten. Sequencing was carried out using peripheral blood. All receptors derive from a man in his sixties with acute or convalescent COVID-19.

This chain links TRBV12-3 or TRBV12-4 with TRBJ1-1; D ambiguous. The CDR3 covers 12 residues. V lost 6 bases and J lost 1, with 6 bases in between. In DNA form, the CDR3 reads TGTGCCAGCAGGTACAGGAACACTGAAGCTTTCTTT. Its protein product is CASRYRNTEAFF.

The chain is built from TRBV19 and TRBJ2-5; 8 nucleotides align to TRBD2. CDR1 and CDR2 from the germline V gene are LNHDA and SQIVND (reference sequence). CDR3 length equals 14 residues. Losses at the gene ends were 6 bases for V and 0 bases for J; bases not matched to a gene: 3. The CDR3 sequence is CASRRAGDQETQYF. Here the CDR3 DNA reads TGTGCCAGTAGAAGAGCGGGGGACCAAGAGACCCAGTACTTC.

The V call is TRBV19, the J call TRBJ1-1; 9 bases line up with TRBD1. Germline V gene data show CDR1 as LNHDA and CDR2 as SQIVND (reference sequence). The CDR3 is made up of 15 amino acids. V trimming: 6 bases; J trimming: 4 bases; junction bases outside the gene matches: 9. The DNA for the CDR3 is TGTGCCAGTAGGGGGGACAGGGCCCGGGGCACTGAAGCTTTCTTT. The encoded protein is CASRGDRARGTEAFF.

The DNA of the CDR3 is TGTGCCAGCAGATGGCGGAATGAGCAGTTCTTC. Residues: CASRWRNEQFF. The chain is built from TRBV27 and TRBJ2-1; D ambiguous. The V gene lost 6 bases and the J gene lost 7 bases, with 7 bases spanning the gap. The CDR3 covers 11 residues. Germline V CDR1 and CDR2: MNHEY, SMNVEV (reference sequence).

For this clone: Additional DNA sequences in this sample encode the identical CDR3. The rearrangement uses TRBV6-5 and TRBJ1-2; tentative D call: TRBD1 (6 bases). The ends were cut back, 0 bases at V and 4 bases at J, with 9 bases in the middle. CDR1 and CDR2 from the germline V gene are MNHEY and SVGAGI. This CDR3 contains 14 residues. This chain's CDR3 is CASSYSRGGYGYTF. The CDR3 coding sequence is TGTGCCAGCAGTTACTCGCGAGGGGGCTATGGCTACACCTTC.

This clone has a single count. V and J are TRBV11-2 and TRBJ1-4; 7 nucleotides match TRBD1. The CDR3 is 16 residues long. The germline V gene encodes CDR1 SGHAT and CDR2 FQNNGV. V was clipped by 5 bases and J by 4 bases; unmatched bases: 10. In nucleotides, the CDR3 is TGTGCCAGCAGCACTCGCTTAGGGGGCGTTAATGAAAAACTGTTTTTT. Its translation is CASSTRLGGVNEKLFF. Full variable domain (remainder filled in from reference TRBV11-2 and TRBJ1-4): EAGVAQSPRYKIIEKRQSVAFWCNPISGHATLYWYQQILGQGPKLLIQFQNNGVVDDSQLPKDRFSAERLKGVDSTLKIQPAKLEDSAVYLCASSTRLGGVNEKLFFGSGTQLSVL.

V is TRBV11-3 and J is TRBJ2-3, with a weak D call TRBD2 (5 bases). Germline V CDR1 and CDR2: SGHNT, YENEEA. CDR3 length: 14 residues. V gave up 5 bases and J gave up 4 bases, with 13 bases separating them. CDR3 sequence (DNA): TGTGCCAGCAGCCAAACAATGAGGGCAGATACGCAGTATTTT. Translating it yields CASSQTMRADTQYF. The entire variable domain, with the rest obtained from reference TRBV11-3 and TRBJ2-3, is as follows: EAGVVQSPRYKIIEKKQPVAFWCNPISGHNTLYWYLQNLGQGPELLIRYENEEAVDDSQLPKDRFSAERLKGVDSTLKIQPAELGDSAVYLCASSQTMRADTQYFGPGTRLTVL.

J is TRBJ2-5 and V is TRBV5-1, with a possible D match to TRBD2 (6 bases). The V gene's germline CDR1 is SGHRS and CDR2 YFSETQ. The CDR3 runs to 13 residues. The V and J ends lost 2 bases and 5 bases respectively, with 10 bases between them. The CDR3 bases are TGCGCCAGCAGCTTTGGGCTAGCGGAGACCCAGTACTTC. Encoded protein: CASSFGLAETQYF.

V and J are TRBV23-1 and TRBJ1-2; TRBD1 matches 10 bases. TRBV23-1 falls under the ORF class, with uncertain function. The ends lost 4 bases at V and 5 bases at J; junction bases unmatched: 4. The CDR3 runs 14 residues. In DNA, the CDR3 is TGCGCCAGCAGTCCCCCGGGACAGGGGTATGGCTACACCTTC. Protein: CASSPPGQGYGYTF.

The chain links TRBV24-1 to TRBJ2-3; unclear D gene. Germline V gene lookup returns CDR1 KGHDR and CDR2 SFDVKD. V lost 0 bases to trimming and J lost 0 bases, with 9 bases between them. This CDR3 region has 16 residues. This chain's CDR3 is CATSDLAGQSTDTQYF. Here the CDR3 DNA reads TGTGCCACCAGTGATTTGGCAGGCCAGAGCACAGATACGCAGTATTTT.

CDR3 region: CASSLSVPQTGRSSYEQYF. The CDR3 nucleotides are TGTGCCAGCAGTTTATCCGTACCACAGACAGGAAGGAGCTCCTACGAGCAGTACTTC. The rearrangement links TRBV27 to TRBJ2-7, with D perhaps matching TRBD1 (6 bases). Trimming shortened V by 0 bases and J by 0 bases, and 21 bases separated the two germline ends. The CDR3 loop spans 19 amino acids. Germline V gene lookup returns CDR1 MNHEY and CDR2 SMNVEV (reference sequence).

The chain carries TRBV12-3 or TRBV12-4 and TRBJ1-1; D unclear. The ends were cut back, 6 bases at V and 1 base at J, with 3 bases in the middle. This CDR3 has 11 residues. This chain's CDR3 is CASSRNTEAFF. CDR3 DNA: TGTGCCAGCAGCCGGAACACTGAAGCTTTCTTT.

This clone came up once. This chain uses TRBV11-2 with TRBJ1-2; D remains ambiguous. The CDR3 is 14 residues long. From germline, CDR1 is SGHAT and CDR2 FQNNGV. The ends were cut back, 7 bases at V and 3 bases at J, with 15 bases in the middle. The CDR3 loop reads CASNSRGLDYGYTF. CDR3 coding DNA: TGTGCCAGCAACTCACGGGGTCTAGACTATGGCTACACCTTC.

V is TRBV9 and J is TRBJ2-5; 13 nucleotides line up with TRBD2. Germline trimming cut 4 bases from V and 4 bases from J; bases unmatched to any gene: 7. The length of the CDR3 is 16 residues. Germline-derived CDR1 and CDR2 are SGDLS and YYNGEE. CDR3 protein: CASSPGLAGDRETQYF. CDR3 DNA sequence: TGTGCCAGCAGCCCCGGACTAGCGGGAGATCGAGAGACCCAGTACTTC.

The V and J genes are TRBV21-1 and TRBJ1-5; TRBD1 reflects the table's D call only, with no check against the DNA. TRBV21-1 is a pseudogene segment. The CDR3 spans 14 residues. The CDR3 DNA sequence: TGTGCCAGCAGCACGGGACAGGGTAATCAGCCCCAGCATTTT. Its translation is CASSTGQGNQPQHF.

The chain links TRBV4-3 to TRBJ2-6, with 14 positions matching TRBD2. The V segment lost 4 bases and the J segment 10 bases; nucleotides outside the gene matches: 6. Germline CDR1 LGHNA, CDR2 YSLEER. The CDR3 runs 16 residues. The CDR3 sequence: CASSPGLAGALNVLTF. CDR3 sequence (DNA): TGCGCCAGCAGCCCGGGACTAGCGGGGGCTTTGAACGTCCTGACTTTC.

J is TRBJ1-3 and V is TRBV6-5, with D perhaps TRBD1 (6 bases). V was trimmed by 8 bases and J by 3 bases, leaving 17 bases between them. Germline V gene lookup returns CDR1 MNHEY and CDR2 SVGAGI. The CDR3 has 15 residues. The CDR3 region has the DNA TGTGCCAGCCGTCAGCAGGGGCGGAATGGAAACACCATATATTTT. As protein: CASRQQGRNGNTIYF.

V usage is TRBV7-2 and J usage is TRBJ1-6; no clear D. The V gene's germline CDR1 is SGHTA and CDR2 FQGNSA. The CDR3 has 14 residues. Trimming pared 4 bases from V and 9 bases from J, leaving 13 bases between. CDR3 amino acids: CASSSITSGSPLHF. Here the CDR3 DNA reads TGTGCCAGCAGCTCCATTACTTCGGGTTCACCCCTCCACTTT.

The chain couples TRBV5-6 to TRBJ2-1; weak D call: TRBD2 (5 bases). V lost 0 bases and J lost 8, with 15 bases in between. Germline CDR1 reads SGHDT; CDR2 reads YYEEEE. This CDR3 spans 15 amino acids. Here the CDR3 DNA reads TGTGCCAGCAGCTTGGATCCCAGCGGCGGCTATGAGCAGTTCTTC. Translating it yields CASSLDPSGGYEQFF.

The chain couples TRBV9 to TRBJ2-5; no reliable D call. CDR3 length: 14 residues. The germline V and J ends were trimmed by 0 bases and 5 bases, with 11 bases remaining between them. Germline CDR1 reads SGDLS; CDR2 reads YYNGEE. The CDR3, as DNA: TGTGCCAGCAGCGTAGCTAGGTACTCGGAGACCCAGTACTTC. Protein: CASSVARYSETQYF.

V and J are TRBV3-1 (or the pseudogene TRBV3-2) and TRBJ2-1; 7 nucleotides match TRBD1. The junction had 6 bases not matched to a gene; V was cut back by 0 bases and J by 4 bases. Germline V gene data show CDR1 as LGHDT and CDR2 as YNNKEL (reference sequence). CDR3 length equals 16 residues. As DNA, the CDR3 is TGTGCCAGCAGCCAAGACCCAGGGGGTTTGTACAATGAGCAGTTCTTC. Amino acids: CASSQDPGGLYNEQFF.

The chain recombines TRBV6-5 with TRBJ2-1, with 8 bases matching TRBD2. Germline V CDR1 and CDR2: MNHEY, SVGAGI. The CDR3 spans 16 residues. The J segment lost 0 bases and the V segment lost 4 bases, leaving 5 bases of the junction unmatched. Here the CDR3 reads CASSSPLAVSYNEQFF. The CDR3 nucleotides read TGTGCCAGCAGTTCCCCACTAGCGGTCTCCTACAATGAGCAGTTCTTC.

This clone was seen once. The chain recombines TRBV3-1 (or the pseudogene TRBV3-2) with TRBJ2-4; D might be TRBD2 (6 bases). V shed 4 bases and J shed 0 bases, with 13 bases lying between them. In germline, CDR1 is LGHDT, CDR2 YNNKEL (reference sequence). The CDR3 is 16 residues long. CDR3 region: CASSPSYSGAKNIQYF. For the CDR3, the DNA is TGTGCCAGCAGCCCGTCTTATAGCGGAGCCAAAAACATTCAGTACTTC.

The chain has TRBV6-5 and TRBJ1-1; D possibly corresponds to TRBD1 (6 bases). In germline, CDR1 is MNHEY, CDR2 SVGAGI. The V and J ends lost 6 bases and 1 base respectively, with 9 bases between them. This CDR3 region has 13 residues. CDR3 bases: TGTGCCAGCAGCCTGGGACAGAACACTGAAGCTTTCTTT. Protein: CASSLGQNTEAFF.

The V gene is TRBV28, the J gene TRBJ2-2; 9 bases align to TRBD1. J was trimmed by 4 bases and V by 6 bases; bases with no gene match: 6. CDR1 MDHEN and CDR2 SYDVKM come from the germline V gene. The length of the CDR3 is 15 residues. CDR3 sequence reads: CASSTTGGSTGELFF. CDR3 nucleotide sequence: TGTGCCAGCAGCACTACAGGGGGCTCCACCGGGGAGCTGTTTTTT. The variable domain in full, completed from reference TRBV28 and TRBJ2-2, reads DVKVTQSSRYLVKRTGEKVFLECVQDMDHENMFWYRQDPGLGLRLIYFSYDVKMKEKGDIPEGYSVSREKKERFSLILESASTNQTSMYLCASSTTGGSTGELFFGEGSRLTVL.

The J gene is TRBJ2-3, the V gene TRBV6-5; TRBD1 is a possible D gene (5 bases). V was clipped by 6 bases and J by 0 bases, with 13 bases between them. CDR3 length equals 15 residues. Per the germline V gene, CDR1 is MNHEY and CDR2 is SVGAGI. The CDR3: CASRVARQSTDTQYF. In DNA form, the CDR3 reads TGTGCCAGCAGAGTAGCACGACAGAGCACAGATACGCAGTATTTT.

Ten or more counts support this clone. The chain uses TRBV5-6 and TRBJ2-1; the match to TRBD2 covers 8 bases. The junction had 3 bases not matched to a gene; V was cut back by 0 bases and J by 1 base. Germline lookup yields CDR1 SGHDT and CDR2 YYEEEE. The CDR3 totals 16 residues. The CDR3 here is CASSLVAGSSYNEQFF. The CDR3 bases are TGTGCCAGCAGCTTGGTAGCGGGGAGTTCCTACAATGAGCAGTTCTTC.

This chain connects TRBV11-2 to TRBJ1-1, with D perhaps TRBD1 (6 bases). V lost 4 bases, J lost 7 bases, and 16 bases lay in between. The germline gives CDR1 SGHAT, CDR2 FQNNGV. The CDR3 runs to 14 residues. CDR3 in amino acids: CASSSTFTGFEAFF. For the CDR3, the DNA is TGTGCCAGCAGCTCAACCTTTACAGGGTTTGAAGCTTTCTTT.

The chain employs TRBV7-8 and TRBJ1-1, with 8 bases that match TRBD1. This CDR3 has 14 residues. Germline V gives CDR1 SGHVS, CDR2 FQNEAQ. The V and J ends lost 5 bases and 11 bases, in that order; junction bases with no gene match: 13. The CDR3 nucleotides read TGTGCCAGCAGCAGAACCGGGACAGGCAACACCGCTTTCTTT. Its protein is CASSRTGTGNTAFF.